This TCR beta chain was retrieved from a study of T cells expressing NK-cell markers. TCRdb re-called the 5' RACE reads and catalogs CDR3 proteins one per entry, DNA excluded. This table holds 550,000 or so distinct CDR3 sequences. The CDR3 is 18 residues long. Study-level points and caveats: The study found these clonotypes also leading the CD3+CD56-NKG2C+ fraction in a few donors.

Details on this clonotype: Its target is not known.

The rearrangement links TRBV12-3 or TRBV12-4 to TRBJ2-7; as DNA is missing, the TRBD2 call by TCRdb cannot be tested. Material: blood T cells: a sorted CD56 or NKG2C T cell subset, CD4+ or CD8+ T cells, or bulk PBMC T cells (not recorded which). The source is a man younger than 30 in good health. The CDR3 sequence: CASSSHLGSGRAIYEQYF.